This T cell receptor (beta chain) was recorded in a study of OX40 agonist ivuxolimab in advanced cancers. General study findings and limits: Which antigen the expanded peripheral T cells recognized is unknown.

The table came from immunoSEQ multiplex PCR; TCRdb's copy has only in-frame clones and leaves some out. The data contain fewer than 65,000 clones, around 90% of them singletons. Germline values: CDR1 MNHNY, CDR2 SVGAGI (reference sequence). The J segment lost 4 bases and the V segment lost 8 bases, leaving 8 bases of the junction unmatched. CDR3 size: 14 residues. Comment on this clone: Its antigen remains unidentified.

Sequencing was performed on CD4+ or CD8+ T cells sorted from blood, taken in a trial of the OX40 agonist ivuxolimab. The chain is built from TRBV6-6 and TRBJ2-3; TRBD2 matches 8 bases. The source is an adult with an advanced solid tumor such as melanoma, head and neck, liver or kidney cancer. CDR3 residues: CASLNGRAADTQYF. For the CDR3, the DNA is TGTGCCAGCCTTAACGGGAGGGCGGCAGATACGCAGTATTTT.